This entry is about one T cell receptor beta chain. The method was immunoSEQ multiplex PCR; TCRdb's version includes in-frame clones alone and lacks a portion of them. Altogether approximately 40,000 clones are present, about nine tenths being singletons, with the ten largest covering 0.45% to 0.55%. The CDR3 has 16 amino acids. V was cut by 3 bases and J by 4 bases, with 18 bases left in between. CDR1 LNHDA and CDR2 SQIVND come from the germline V gene (reference sequence). This sample was taken from a study of T cell changes during pregnancy in multiple sclerosis. This chain links TRBV19 with TRBJ1-1, with D perhaps TRBD1 (5 bases). The TCR sequence derives from a female donor with multiple sclerosis, enrolled in a pregnancy study. The sample in question was CD4+ T cells from peripheral blood mononuclear cells, obtained in the third trimester of pregnancy. CDR3 in amino acids: CASSMGGGYRSTEAFF. DNA for the CDR3: TGTGCCAGTAGTATGGGGGGAGGTTATCGGTCCACTGAAGCTTTCTTT.